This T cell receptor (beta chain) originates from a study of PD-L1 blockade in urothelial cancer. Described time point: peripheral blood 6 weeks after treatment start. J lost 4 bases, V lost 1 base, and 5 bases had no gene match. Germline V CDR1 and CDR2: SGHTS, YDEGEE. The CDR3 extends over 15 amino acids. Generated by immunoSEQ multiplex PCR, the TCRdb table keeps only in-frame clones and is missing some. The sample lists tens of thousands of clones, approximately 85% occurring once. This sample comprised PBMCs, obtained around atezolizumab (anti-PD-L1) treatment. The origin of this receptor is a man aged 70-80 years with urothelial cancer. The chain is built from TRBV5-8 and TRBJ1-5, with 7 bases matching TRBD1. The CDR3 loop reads CASSLLGTDNQPQHF. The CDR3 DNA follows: TGTGCCAGCAGCTTGCTTGGGACAGATAATCAGCCCCAGCATTTT. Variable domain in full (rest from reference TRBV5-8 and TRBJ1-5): EAGVTQSPTHLIKTRGQQATLRCSPISGHTSVYWYQQALGLGLQFLLWYDEGEERNRGNFPPRFSGRQFPNYSSELNVNALELEDSALYLCASSLLGTDNQPQHFGDGTRLSIL.